Presented here are 12 T cell receptor beta chains from one specimen sequenced in a study of T cells after yellow fever vaccination. Each CDR3 protein gets one entry after TCRdb re-called the 5' RACE reads with MiXCR. This sample carries 620,000 or so distinct CDR3 sequences, around 16% of them seen once, and the ten largest clones take 17%. Sequences were derived from PBMCs, sampled about 5 days after the first yellow fever vaccination. The receptors were gathered from a man between 18 and 35 years old who received the YFV17D yellow fever vaccine.

The genes are TRBV5-5 and TRBJ2-1; 7 nucleotides match TRBD1. V was pared by 4 bases and J by 13 bases, with 11 bases of the junction left unmatched. This CDR3 spans 13 amino acids. Germline CDR1 reads SGHKS; CDR2 reads YYEKEE (reference sequence). For the CDR3, the DNA is TGTGCCAGCAGCGTTGAACCAGGGGGTAAACAGTTCTTC. Encoded protein: CASSVEPGGKQFF.

This clonotype was detected a few times. The genes are TRBV5-1 and TRBJ2-5; TRBD1 might be the D (6 bases). The CDR3 runs to 15 residues. Germline V gives CDR1 SGHRS, CDR2 YFSETQ. Trimming took 2 bases from V and 10 from J, leaving 21 bases between them. The CDR3 loop is CASSFWTVGREDQYF. CDR3 DNA: TGCGCCAGCAGCTTCTGGACAGTTGGAAGGGAAGACCAGTACTTC.

This clonotype has ten or more counts. CDR3 in DNA: TGTGCCAGCAGTGGAGACCCGGGACAGGGGAGCGATGAGCAGTTCTTC. Encoded protein: CASSGDPGQGSDEQFF. J is TRBJ2-1 and V is TRBV6-1; 10 bases line up with TRBD1. V dropped 4 bases and J dropped 8; count of bases not matched to a gene: 11. The germline V gene encodes CDR1 MNHNS and CDR2 SASEGT. This CDR3 has 16 amino acids.

The chain has TRBV5-1 and TRBJ2-7, with D perhaps matching TRBD2 (6 bases). CDR1 is SGHRS, CDR2 YFSETQ, per germline. V lost 4 bases, J lost 0 bases, and 14 bases lay in between. The CDR3 has 15 amino acids. DNA for the CDR3: TGCGCCAGCAGCGCGCGGGAATCATCCTCCTACGAGCAGTACTTC. The encoded protein is CASSARESSSYEQYF.

The CDR3, as DNA: TGTGCCAGCAGAAAACAGTGGGGAGATACGCAGTATTTT. This encodes CASRKQWGDTQYF. This rearrangement joins TRBV28 to TRBJ2-3, with no clear D. This CDR3 is built from 13 residues. V was pared by 6 bases and J by 5 bases, with 12 bases between. In germline, CDR1 is MDHEN, CDR2 SYDVKM.

The gene calls are TRBV3-1 and TRBJ1-5, with D unresolved. This CDR3 is 12 amino acids long. The V gene's germline CDR1 is LGHDT and CDR2 YNNKEL (reference sequence). Trimming took off 1 base at V and 7 bases at J, with 5 bases between the two ends. The CDR3 region has the DNA TGTGCCAGCAGCCAAGCTGAGCAGCCCCAGCATTTT. The encoded protein is CASSQAEQPQHF.

By share of the sample, this clonotype is medium-sized. The chain uses TRBV7-2 and TRBJ1-1; no reliable D call. This CDR3 spans 12 amino acids. The germline gives CDR1 SGHTA, CDR2 FQGNSA. V dropped 5 bases and J dropped 4 bases, with 8 bases sitting between them. Written as DNA, the CDR3 is TGTGCCAGCAGCATAAGTTCCACTGAAGCTTTCTTT. This codes for CASSISSTEAFF.

A few counts support this clonotype. The chain uses TRBV2 and TRBJ2-1, with 7 bases that match TRBD2. Trimming cost V 5 bases and J 3 bases; bases outside gene matches: 13. The CDR3 spans 17 residues. The germline CDR1 and CDR2 sequences are SNHLY and FYNNEI. CDR3 sequence reads: CASSPLGAGEVYNEQFF. The CDR3 DNA is TGTGCCAGCAGTCCTCTCGGGGCGGGGGAGGTCTACAATGAGCAGTTCTTC. Supplemented by reference TRBV2 and TRBJ2-1, the full variable domain reads EPEVTQTPSHQVTQMGQEVILRCVPISNHLYFYWYRQILGQKVEFLVSFYNNEISEKSEIFDDQFSVERPDGSNFTLKIRSTKLEDSAMYFCASSPLGAGEVYNEQFFGPGTRLTVL.

The rearrangement uses TRBV6-2 or TRBV6-3 and TRBJ2-4; D is perhaps TRBD2 (5 bases). The V end was cut by 2 bases, the J end by 1 base, with 12 bases between. Germline lookup yields CDR1 MNHEY and CDR2 SVGEGT. This CDR3 spans 16 amino acids. The CDR3 region is CASSYQKDLAKNIQYF. CDR3 in DNA: TGTGCCAGCAGTTACCAGAAGGACTTGGCCAAAAACATTCAGTACTTC.

The chain uses TRBV28 and TRBJ2-3; TRBD1 is a possible D gene (6 bases). Germline V gene lookup returns CDR1 MDHEN and CDR2 SYDVKM. This CDR3 is 13 amino acids long. V was clipped by 5 bases and J by 7 bases, with 13 bases between them. The CDR3 coding sequence is TGTGCCAGCAGTCGCGACACAGGGTATACGCAGTATTTT. It translates to CASSRDTGYTQYF.

This rearrangement joins TRBV5-1 to TRBJ1-4, with 7 bases aligning to TRBD1. CDR1 and CDR2 (germline): SGHRS, YFSETQ. This CDR3 has 15 residues. The trim removed 0 bases at V and 8 bases at J, leaving 7 bases unmatched. The CDR3 DNA is TGCGCCAGCAGCTTGGATCCAGGGGGAGGGGAAAAACTGTTTTTT. Amino acids: CASSLDPGGGEKLFF.

This chain connects TRBV10-3 to TRBJ1-1, with 9 positions matching TRBD1. Germline-derived CDR1 and CDR2 are ENHRY and SYGVKD. This CDR3 has 13 amino acids. Unmatched junction bases numbered 11, after V lost 10 bases and J lost 8 bases. The CDR3 spells CATHSGQGIEAFF. DNA of the CDR3: TGTGCCACCCATTCGGGACAGGGAATCGAAGCTTTCTTT.